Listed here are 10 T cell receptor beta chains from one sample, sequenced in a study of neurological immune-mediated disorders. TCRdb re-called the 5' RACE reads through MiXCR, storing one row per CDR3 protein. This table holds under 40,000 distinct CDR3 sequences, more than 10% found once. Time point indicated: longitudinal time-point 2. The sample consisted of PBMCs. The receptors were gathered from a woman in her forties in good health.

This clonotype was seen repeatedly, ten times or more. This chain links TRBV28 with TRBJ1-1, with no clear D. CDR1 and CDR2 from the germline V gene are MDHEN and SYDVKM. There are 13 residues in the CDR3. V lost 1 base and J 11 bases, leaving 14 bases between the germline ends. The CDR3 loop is CASSLSQQPRAFF. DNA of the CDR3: TGTGCCAGCAGTTTATCCCAACAGCCGAGGGCTTTCTTT.

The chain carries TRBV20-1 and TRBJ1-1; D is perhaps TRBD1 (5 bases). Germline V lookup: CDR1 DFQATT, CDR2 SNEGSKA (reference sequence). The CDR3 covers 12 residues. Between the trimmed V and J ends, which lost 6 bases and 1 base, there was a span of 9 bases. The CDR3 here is CSARTQNTEAFF. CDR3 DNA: TGCAGTGCCCGGACACAGAACACTGAAGCTTTCTTT.

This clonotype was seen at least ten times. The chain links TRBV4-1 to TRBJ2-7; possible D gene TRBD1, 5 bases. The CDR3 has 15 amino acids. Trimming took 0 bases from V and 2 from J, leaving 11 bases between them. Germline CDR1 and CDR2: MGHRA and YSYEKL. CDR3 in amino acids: CASSQERQPTYEQYF. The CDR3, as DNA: TGCGCCAGCAGCCAAGAGAGACAGCCTACCTACGAGCAGTACTTC.

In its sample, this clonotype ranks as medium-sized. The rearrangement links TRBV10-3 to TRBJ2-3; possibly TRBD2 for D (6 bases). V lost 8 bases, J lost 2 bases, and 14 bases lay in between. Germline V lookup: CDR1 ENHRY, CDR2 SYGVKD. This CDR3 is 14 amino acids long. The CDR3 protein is CAIGEATFTDTQYF. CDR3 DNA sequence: TGTGCCATCGGGGAGGCAACCTTCACAGATACGCAGTATTTT.

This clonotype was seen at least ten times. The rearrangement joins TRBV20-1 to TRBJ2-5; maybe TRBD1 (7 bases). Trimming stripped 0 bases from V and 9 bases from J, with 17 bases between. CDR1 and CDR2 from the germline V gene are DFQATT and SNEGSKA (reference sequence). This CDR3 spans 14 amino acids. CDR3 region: CSARDQEGAESQYF. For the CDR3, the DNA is TGCAGTGCTAGAGATCAGGAGGGGGCCGAATCCCAGTACTTC.

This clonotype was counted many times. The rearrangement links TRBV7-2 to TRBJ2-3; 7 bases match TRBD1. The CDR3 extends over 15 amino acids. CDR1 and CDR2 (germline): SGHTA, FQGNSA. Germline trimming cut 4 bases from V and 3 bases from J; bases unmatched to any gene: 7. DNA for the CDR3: TGTGCCAGCAGCTCGGGACAGCGGACGACAGATACGCAGTATTTT. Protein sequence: CASSSGQRTTDTQYF.

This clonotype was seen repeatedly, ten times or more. CDR3 coding DNA: TGTGCCACCAGCAGGCGGACTAGCGGGAGCTACGAGCAGTCCTTGTACTTC. Translating it yields CATSRRTSGSYEQSLYF. The chain recombines TRBV15 with TRBJ2-7, with TRBD2 matching 13 bases. V shed 3 bases and J 12 bases; nucleotides not matched to a gene: 17. The CDR3 has 17 residues. CDR1 is LNHNV and CDR2 is YYDKDF in the germline V gene (reference sequence).

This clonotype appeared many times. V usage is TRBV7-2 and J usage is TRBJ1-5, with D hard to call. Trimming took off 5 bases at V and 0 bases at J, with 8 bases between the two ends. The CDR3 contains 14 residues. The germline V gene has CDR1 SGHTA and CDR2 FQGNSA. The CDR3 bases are TGTGCCAGCAGCCCCAGTAATAGCAATCAGCCCCAGCATTTT. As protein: CASSPSNSNQPQHF. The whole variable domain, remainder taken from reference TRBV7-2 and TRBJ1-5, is GAGVSQSPSNKVTEKGKDVELRCDPISGHTALYWYRQSLGQGLEFLIYFQGNSAPDKSGLPSDRFSAERTGGSVSTLTIQRTQQEDSAVYLCASSPSNSNQPQHFGDGTRLSIL.

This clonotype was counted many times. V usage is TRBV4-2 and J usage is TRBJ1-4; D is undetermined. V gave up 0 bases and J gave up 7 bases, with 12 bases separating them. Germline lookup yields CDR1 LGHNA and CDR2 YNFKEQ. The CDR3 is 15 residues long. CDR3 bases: TGTGCCAGCAGCCAAGATGCCCCTAAGGGTGAAAAACTGTTTTTT. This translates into CASSQDAPKGEKLFF.

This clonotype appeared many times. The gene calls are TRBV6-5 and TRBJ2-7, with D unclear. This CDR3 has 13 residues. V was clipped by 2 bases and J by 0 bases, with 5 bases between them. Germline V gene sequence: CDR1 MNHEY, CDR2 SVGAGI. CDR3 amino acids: CASSYSLSYEQYF. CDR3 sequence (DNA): TGTGCCAGCAGTTACAGTCTCTCCTACGAGCAGTACTTC.